Below, one TCR beta chain is given with its context. V lost 2 bases and J lost 0, with 11 bases in between. In germline, CDR1 is LNHDA, CDR2 SQIVND (reference sequence). The CDR3 has 15 residues. This sample was included in a study of blood T cell repertoires in COVID-19. The data were produced by immunoSEQ multiplex PCR, yet TCRdb's version contains in-frame clones alone and is incomplete. The data show about 440,000 clones, with roughly 85% seen just once and over 1.5% held by the top ten. Those who participated ranged in age from about 18 to 95 years and resided in about 24 US areas. Participants were placed into cohorts based on the clinical history they reported.

The sequencing input was PBMCs or T cells enriched from blood (not recorded which). The TCR comes from a woman under 30 with acute COVID-19. The genes are TRBV19 and TRBJ2-7, with D possibly TRBD1 on 6 matching bases. CDR3 in DNA: TGTGCCAGTAGTATAACTGGACAGAGCTCCTACGAGCAGTACTTC. It encodes CASSITGQSSYEQYF.